This section outlines one T cell receptor (beta chain) sequence together with its context. In the authors' methods: The assay estimated nucleated cells by amplifying reference gene primers. Assay: immunoSEQ multiplex PCR; the TCRdb copy retains only in-frame clones and omits some. V, J and clone size are those of that table, while D and trimming were read from the DNA. The table records hundreds of thousands of clones, approximately 89% of them present only once. This sample was included in a study of blood T cell repertoires in COVID-19. Across the study: The study counted Cohort 3 donors as recovered given two negative PCRs, clearance, or symptom resolution. Samples representing acute and convalescent COVID-19 were sourced from the United States, Italy and Spain.

Membership in each cohort depended on participant-reported clinical history. Germline CDR1 reads SQVTM; CDR2 reads ANQGSEA. The CDR3 totals 16 residues. V lost 0 bases and J 8 bases, leaving 20 bases between the germline ends. This sequence was found in a man aged 35-49 years in a cohort exposed to, infected with or recovered from COVID-19 (not recorded which). This chain joins TRBV29-1 and TRBJ2-1, with D possibly matching TRBD2 (6 bases). Sequencing was performed on PBMCs or T cells enriched from blood (not recorded which). The CDR3 nucleotides are TGCAGCGTTGAAGACGGGAGTAGCAGTCTCTTCGATGAGCAGTTCTTC. As protein: CSVEDGSSSLFDEQFF.